These 13 T cell receptor beta chains were sequenced from one sample in a study of beta chain features in type 1 diabetes. Expressed TCRB transcripts were sequenced because the isolated RNA had all been reverse transcribed beforehand. Only in-frame clones appear in the TCRdb table, and some are missing; sequencing was by immunoSEQ multiplex PCR. The sample shows about 150,000 clones, 11% of them seen only once. The sequenced sample was central memory CD4+ T cells from blood. These receptors were collected from a man aged 18 to 35 in good health.

This clone was picked up a small number of times. The V and J genes are TRBV5-1 and TRBJ2-3; 12 positions match TRBD2. The CDR3 consists of 16 residues. Germline V lookup: CDR1 SGHRS, CDR2 YFSETQ. The trim removed 3 bases at V and 7 bases at J, leaving 9 bases unmatched. CDR3 sequence reads: CASSYTGLAGRNTQYF. For the CDR3, the DNA is TGCGCCAGCAGCTATACTGGACTAGCGGGGCGTAATACGCAGTATTTT. The full variable domain, with the rest looked up from reference TRBV5-1 and TRBJ2-3, is KAGVTQTPRYLIKTRGQQVTLSCSPISGHRSVSWYQQTPGQGLQFLFEYFSETQRNKGNFPGRFSGRQFSNSRSEMNVSTLELGDSALYLCASSYTGLAGRNTQYFGPGTRLTVL.

V usage is TRBV29-1 and J usage is TRBJ1-1; D ambiguous. CDR1 SQVTM and CDR2 ANQGSEA come from the germline V gene. This CDR3 is built from 13 residues. Trimming cost V 7 bases and J 2 bases, with 14 bases left between them. This CDR3 reads CSARPGTNTEAFF. CDR3 in DNA: TGCAGCGCAAGACCGGGAACAAACACTGAAGCTTTCTTT.

There are a few counts of this clone. The chain employs TRBV6-5 and TRBJ2-3; possible D gene TRBD1, 6 bases. Deletions cut 8 bases from V and 2 bases from J, with 11 bases between. Germline lookup yields CDR1 MNHEY and CDR2 SVGAGI. CDR3 length equals 13 residues. The CDR3 coding sequence is TGTGCCAGCGAGGGGACACACACAGATACGCAGTATTTT. It encodes CASEGTHTDTQYF.

This clone turned up a few times. V usage is TRBV18 and J usage is TRBJ2-3; unclear D gene. Trimming removed 6 bases at V and 0 bases at J, with 7 bases between. Per germline, CDR1 KGHSH and CDR2 LQKENI. CDR3 length equals 13 residues. The CDR3, as DNA: TGTGCCAGCTCCCGGATTAGCACAGATACGCAGTATTTT. It translates to CASSRISTDTQYF. The full variable domain, in which reference TRBV18 and TRBJ2-3 provide the parts outside the CDR3, is NAGVMQNPRHLVRRRGQEARLRCSPMKGHSHVYWYRQLPEEGLKFMVYLQKENIIDESGMPKERFSAEFPKEGPSILRIQQVVRGDSAAYFCASSRISTDTQYFGPGTRLTVL.

This clone has only a few counts. This chain uses TRBV5-6 with TRBJ2-3; D call uncertain. Trimming took off 0 bases at V and 6 bases at J, with 2 bases between the two ends. Germline V gene sequence: CDR1 SGHDT, CDR2 YYEEEE. The CDR3 is 11 residues long. DNA for the CDR3: TGTGCCAGCAGCTTGGACGATACGCAGTATTTT. As protein: CASSLDDTQYF.

This clone occurred a few times. The chain uses TRBV10-3 and TRBJ2-1, with 7 bases fitting TRBD2. The CDR3 covers 13 residues. J was trimmed by 6 bases and V by 3 bases; bases with no gene match: 2. Germline V gene lookup returns CDR1 ENHRY and CDR2 SYGVKD. CDR3 amino acids: CAISEREANEQFF. The CDR3 DNA reads as TGTGCCATCAGTGAACGGGAGGCCAATGAGCAGTTCTTC.

This clone came up a few times. The chain recombines TRBV7-9 with TRBJ2-7; possibly TRBD1 for D (5 bases). This CDR3 contains 14 residues. Germline assignment: CDR1 SEHNR and CDR2 FQNEAQ (reference sequence). V lost 0 bases to trimming and J lost 5 bases, with 11 bases between them. CDR3: CASSLAQAPHEQYF. DNA of the CDR3: TGTGCCAGCAGCTTAGCACAGGCCCCCCACGAGCAGTACTTC.

The chain has TRBV28 and TRBJ2-5, with 11 bases fitting TRBD2. V was clipped by 6 bases and J by 1 base; unmatched bases: 7. The CDR3 contains 16 residues. Per germline, CDR1 MDHEN and CDR2 SYDVKM. As DNA, the CDR3 is TGTGCCAGCAGCTCTGCCGGGACTAGCGGCCAAGAGACCCAGTACTTC. Its translation is CASSSAGTSGQETQYF.

A few counts support this clone. A much larger clonotype is one base distant, so this may be a read error. The rearrangement joins TRBV10-3 to TRBJ2-7; D is perhaps TRBD2 (5 bases). The V gene's germline CDR1 is ENHRY and CDR2 SYGVKD. The CDR3 has 12 amino acids. CDR3 protein: CASSEGSYEQYF. DNA for the CDR3: TGTGCCAGCAGTGAGGGATCCTACGAGCAGTACTTC.

In its sample, this clone was seen a few times. The rearrangement links TRBV29-1 to TRBJ1-2, with a possible D match to TRBD1 (6 bases). CDR3 length: 16 residues. Trimming took 4 bases from V and 3 from J, leaving 21 bases between them. The V gene's germline CDR1 is SQVTM and CDR2 ANQGSEA. For the CDR3, the DNA is TGCAGCGTTGCAGTTTCGTCAGGGGCTATAGACTATGGCTACACCTTC. Amino acid sequence: CSVAVSSGAIDYGYTF.

This chain links TRBV4-1 with TRBJ1-1; 8 nucleotides match TRBD1. V dropped 4 bases and J dropped 5; count of bases not matched to a gene: 15. Per germline, CDR1 MGHRA and CDR2 YSYEKL. The length of the CDR3 is 17 residues. The DNA of the CDR3 is TGCGCCAGCAGCCGAACTATCGGCAGGGGGCATGAGACTGAAGCTTTCTTT. The encoded protein is CASSRTIGRGHETEAFF.

CDR3 protein: CASSEYGGRADTQYF. For the CDR3, the DNA is TGTGCCAGCAGTGAATACGGGGGAAGGGCAGATACGCAGTATTTT. The rearrangement joins TRBV25-1 to TRBJ2-3; D is possibly TRBD2 (6 bases). V lost 0 bases and J lost 4, with 11 bases in between. CDR3 length equals 15 residues. Germline CDR1 and CDR2: MGHDK and SYGVNS.

The rearrangement joins TRBV2 to TRBJ2-7; D is perhaps TRBD1 or TRBD2 (5 bases each). Germline loops: CDR1 SNHLY, CDR2 FYNNEI. Trimming left V 4 bases short and J 7 bases short, with 17 bases between. CDR3 size: 14 residues. CDR3 in amino acids: CASSGGSSALEQYF. CDR3 sequence (DNA): TGTGCCAGCAGTGGGGGGAGTTCCGCCCTGGAGCAGTACTTC.